The clone carrying this TCR beta chain was seen at least ten times. Antigen: not known. Diagnostic assessment was based on clinical symptoms, serum thyroxine and TRAb, thyroid ultrasound and orbital computed tomography. The study collected blood at first hyperthyroidism diagnosis, before any ophthalmopathy symptoms arose. This sample stems from a study of T cells in Graves' hyperthyroidism and ophthalmopathy. Study results and caveats: The model predicted ophthalmopathy a median roughly six months before onset.

Amplification of TCR beta CDR3 regions was performed using RNA transcripts as template. First-round RT-PCR with HTBI primers amplified the TCR CDR3 region. Using its own MiXCR run on the multiplex PCR reads, TCRdb lists one record per CDR3 protein. The data contain roughly 500,000 distinct CDR3 sequences, around 13% of them singletons. The sequenced material came from blood. The sequence came from a woman aged 25 to 39 with Graves' hyperthyroidism that later progressed to Graves' ophthalmopathy.

The CDR3 region has the DNA TGTGCCAGCAGACGTTGGGGAGATGGAATTAGCAATCAGCCCCAGCATTTT. The encoded protein is CASRRWGDGISNQPQHF. This sequence joins TRBV6-1 and TRBJ1-5; D is unresolved. The V end was cut by 6 bases, the J end by 0 bases, with 18 bases between. Germline CDR1 reads MNHNS; CDR2 reads SASEGT. The CDR3 consists of 17 residues.